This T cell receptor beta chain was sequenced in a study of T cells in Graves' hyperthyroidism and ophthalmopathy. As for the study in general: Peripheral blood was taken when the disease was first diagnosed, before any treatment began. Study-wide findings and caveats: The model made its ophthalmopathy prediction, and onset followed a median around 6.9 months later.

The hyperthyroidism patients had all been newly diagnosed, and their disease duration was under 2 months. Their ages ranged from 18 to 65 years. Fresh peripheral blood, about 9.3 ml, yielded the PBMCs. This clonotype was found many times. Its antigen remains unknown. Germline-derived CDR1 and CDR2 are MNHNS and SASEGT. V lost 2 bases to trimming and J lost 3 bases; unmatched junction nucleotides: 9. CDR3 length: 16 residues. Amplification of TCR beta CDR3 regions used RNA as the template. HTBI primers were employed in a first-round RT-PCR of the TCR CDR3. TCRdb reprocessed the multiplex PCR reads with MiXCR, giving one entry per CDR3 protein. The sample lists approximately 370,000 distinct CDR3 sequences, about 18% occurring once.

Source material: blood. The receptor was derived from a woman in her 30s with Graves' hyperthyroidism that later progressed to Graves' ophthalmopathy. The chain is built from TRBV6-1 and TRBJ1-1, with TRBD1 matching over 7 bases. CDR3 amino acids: CASSESFGDSDTEAFF. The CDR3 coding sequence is TGTGCCAGCAGTGAATCATTTGGGGACAGCGACACTGAAGCTTTCTTT.